One and the same sample provided the 5 T cell receptor beta chains below, sequenced in a study of blood T cells in healthy people across ages. The use of a sample-barcoded 5' primer and a J-beta primer mix characterized a second PCR of roughly 6 to 11 cycles. MiXCR, applied by TCRdb to the 5' RACE reads, yields one record per CDR3 protein. The sample carries about 650,000 distinct CDR3 sequences, approximately 52% recorded once. Sequenced input: blood. The source is a woman older than 75 in good health.

This clonotype appeared once. V and J are TRBV20-1 and TRBJ1-6; D remains ambiguous. Germline values: CDR1 DFQATT, CDR2 SNEGSKA (reference sequence). This CDR3 comprises 14 residues. This CDR3 reads CSASKVEDNSPLHF. The CDR3 nucleotides are TGCAGCGCTTCCAAGGTGGAGGATAATTCACCCCTCCACTTT.

This clonotype occurred many times. The rearrangement uses TRBV29-1 and TRBJ2-5; no firm D call. Between the trimmed V and J ends, which lost 4 bases and 2 bases, there was a span of 5 bases. CDR3 length: 11 amino acids. CDR1 and CDR2 from the germline V gene are SQVTM and ANQGSEA. The CDR3 bases are TGCAGCGTTGGGCAGCAAGAGACCCAGTACTTC. It yields the protein CSVGQQETQYF.

This clonotype was seen only a few times. The chain recombines TRBV5-1 with TRBJ2-1, with TRBD2 matching over 9 bases. The tail of the sequence fits TRBJ2-7 better, so the J call may be wrong. This CDR3 region has 16 residues. In germline, CDR1 is SGHRS, CDR2 YFSETQ. The CDR3 region is CASSLVAGGSYNEQYF. As DNA, the CDR3 is TGCGCCAGCAGCTTGGTGGCGGGGGGGTCCTACAATGAGCAGTACTTC.

This chain links TRBV11-2 with TRBJ2-5; unclear D gene. In germline, CDR1 is SGHAT, CDR2 FQNNGV. V was cut by 5 bases and J by 5 bases, with 15 bases left in between. The CDR3 is made up of 14 amino acids. CDR3 in DNA: TGTGCCAGCAGCCATATAGGTCTCCGGGAGACCCAGTACTTC. Its protein is CASSHIGLRETQYF.

This clonotype was counted many times. This chain uses TRBV6-5 with TRBJ1-5; perhaps TRBD1 as D (5 bases). The CDR3 has 15 residues. Germline CDR1 and CDR2: MNHEY and SVGAGI. Trimming removed 0 bases from V and 4 bases from J, with 10 bases in between. The CDR3 region has the DNA TGTGCCAGCAGTTACTCGGGACCGCCAAATCAGCCCCAGCATTTT. It specifies CASSYSGPPNQPQHF.